There are a few counts of the clone carrying this TCR beta chain. The antigen is unknown. The data originate from a study of CD4 T cells in relation to SARS-CoV-2 and coronaviruses. Study-wide background: Crossreactive spike epitopes shared across donors were mapped to their HLA restriction. Study-level results: Samples before the pandemic and after infection were not matched within any donor.

Germline assignment: CDR1 SNHLY and CDR2 FYNNEI. The CDR3 contains 15 residues. Trimming pared 6 bases from V and 5 bases from J, leaving 14 bases between. The protocol was immunoSEQ multiplex PCR, while the TCRdb copy is restricted to in-frame clones and leaves out a portion. In the table there are approximately 36,000 clones, over 60% of which are singletons. Source material: memory CD4+ T cells from PBMCs, cultured in vitro. V and J are TRBV2 and TRBJ1-6, with TRBD1 as a possible D gene (6 bases). The origin of this receptor is an adult with COVID-19. The CDR3 DNA reads TGTGCCAGCAGGTGGACAGACGTCAATAATTCACCCCTCCACTTT. Translating it yields CASRWTDVNNSPLHF. The variable domain in full, completed from reference TRBV2 and TRBJ1-6, reads EPEVTQTPSHQVTQMGQEVILRCVPISNHLYFYWYRQILGQKVEFLVSFYNNEISEKSEIFDDQFSVERPDGSNFTLKIRSTKLEDSAMYFCASRWTDVNNSPLHFGNGTRLTVT.